There are many counts of the clone carrying this T cell receptor (beta chain). What it recognizes is unknown. No treatment of any kind had been given to any patient before thyroid surgery. The record originates from a study of metastatic and nonmetastatic thyroid tumors. Study-level findings and limits: Reports indicated that malignant thyroid tumors showed significantly higher TCR beta diversity than benign nodules did, in blood and tumor.

V lost 1 base and J 5 bases, leaving 11 bases between the germline ends. The CDR3 covers 14 residues. Germline lookup yields CDR1 LNHNV and CDR2 YYDKDF (reference sequence). With MiXCR, TCRdb called clones anew from the PCR reads. The table shows about 33,000 clones, with about a sixth occurring only once. This chain joins TRBV15 and TRBJ2-5; possible D gene TRBD2, 7 bases. This sequence was found in a female donor with papillary thyroid cancer or a benign thyroid nodule (not recorded which). Some clones in this sample may be carry-over from other donors' samples. The sequencing input was blood. In DNA form, the CDR3 reads TGTGCCACCAGCAGAGTCGGGGGGCGTGAGACCCAGTACTTC. Its protein is CATSRVGGRETQYF.